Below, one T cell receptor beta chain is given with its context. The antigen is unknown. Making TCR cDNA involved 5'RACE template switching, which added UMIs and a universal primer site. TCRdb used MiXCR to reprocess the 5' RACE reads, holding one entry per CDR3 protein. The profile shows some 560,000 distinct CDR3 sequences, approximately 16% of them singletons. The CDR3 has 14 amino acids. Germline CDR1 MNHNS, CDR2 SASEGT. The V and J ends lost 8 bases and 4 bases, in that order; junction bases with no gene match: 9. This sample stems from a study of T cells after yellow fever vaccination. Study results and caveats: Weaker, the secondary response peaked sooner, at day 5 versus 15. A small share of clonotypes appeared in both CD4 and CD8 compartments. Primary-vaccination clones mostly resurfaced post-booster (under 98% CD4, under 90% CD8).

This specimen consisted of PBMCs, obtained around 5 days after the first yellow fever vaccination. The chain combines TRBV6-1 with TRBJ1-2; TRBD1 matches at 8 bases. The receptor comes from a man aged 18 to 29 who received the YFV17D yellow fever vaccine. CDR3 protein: CASLQGAVFYGYTF. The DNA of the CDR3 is TGTGCCAGCTTGCAGGGGGCCGTATTCTATGGCTACACCTTC.